This T cell receptor beta chain was documented in a study of blood T cell repertoires in COVID-19. Study-level information: T cells, B-cell-depleted T cells, or PBMCs supplied cDNA or gDNA.

Produced via immunoSEQ multiplex PCR; TCRdb's table is partial and in-frame only. In the table there are over 65,000 clones, under 90% of which are singletons. Trimming took 5 bases from V and 1 from J, leaving 8 bases between them. This CDR3 spans 13 amino acids. The V gene's germline CDR1 is SEHNR and CDR2 FQNEAQ (reference sequence). Material for sequencing was peripheral blood. This chain connects TRBV7-9 to TRBJ1-1; D call uncertain. The receptor comes from a middle-aged woman with active or convalescent COVID-19. CDR3: CASSGNRNTEAFF. For the CDR3, the DNA is TGTGCCAGCAGCGGAAACAGGAACACTGAAGCTTTCTTT.